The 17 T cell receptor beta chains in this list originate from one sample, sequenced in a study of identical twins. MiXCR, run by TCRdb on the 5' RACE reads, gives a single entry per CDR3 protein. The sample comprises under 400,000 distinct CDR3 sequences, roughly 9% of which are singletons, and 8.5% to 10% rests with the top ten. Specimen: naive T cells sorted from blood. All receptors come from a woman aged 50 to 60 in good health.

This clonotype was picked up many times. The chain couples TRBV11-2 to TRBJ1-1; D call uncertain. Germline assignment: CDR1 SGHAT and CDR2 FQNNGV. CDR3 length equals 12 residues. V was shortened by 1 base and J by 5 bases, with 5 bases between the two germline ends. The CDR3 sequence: CASSLGRTEAFF. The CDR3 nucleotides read TGTGCCAGCAGCTTAGGGAGGACTGAAGCTTTCTTT.

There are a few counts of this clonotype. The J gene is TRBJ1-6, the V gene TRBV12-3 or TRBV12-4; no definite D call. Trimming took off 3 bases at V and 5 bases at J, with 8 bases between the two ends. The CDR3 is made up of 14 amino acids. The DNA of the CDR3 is TGTGCCAGCAGTTTTGGTCAGGATAATTCACCCCTCCACTTT. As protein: CASSFGQDNSPLHF.

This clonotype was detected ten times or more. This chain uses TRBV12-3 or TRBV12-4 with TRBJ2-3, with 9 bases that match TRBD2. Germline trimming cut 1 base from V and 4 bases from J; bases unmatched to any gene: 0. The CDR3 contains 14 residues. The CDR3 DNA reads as TGTGCCAGCAGTTTAGTAGCGGGAGCAGATACGCAGTATTTT. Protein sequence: CASSLVAGADTQYF.

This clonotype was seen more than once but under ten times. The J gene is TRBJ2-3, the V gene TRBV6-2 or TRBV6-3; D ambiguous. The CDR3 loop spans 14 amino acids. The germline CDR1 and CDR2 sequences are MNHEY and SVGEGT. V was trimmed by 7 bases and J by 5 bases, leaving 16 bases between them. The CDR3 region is CASTDGLGVDTQYF. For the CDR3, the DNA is TGTGCCAGCACCGATGGTCTAGGAGTAGATACGCAGTATTTT.

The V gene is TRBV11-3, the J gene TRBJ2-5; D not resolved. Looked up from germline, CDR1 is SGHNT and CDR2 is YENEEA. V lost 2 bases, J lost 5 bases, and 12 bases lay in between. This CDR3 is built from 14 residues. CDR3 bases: TGTGCCAGCAGCTTATATTTGGATTCGGAGACCCAGTACTTC. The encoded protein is CASSLYLDSETQYF.

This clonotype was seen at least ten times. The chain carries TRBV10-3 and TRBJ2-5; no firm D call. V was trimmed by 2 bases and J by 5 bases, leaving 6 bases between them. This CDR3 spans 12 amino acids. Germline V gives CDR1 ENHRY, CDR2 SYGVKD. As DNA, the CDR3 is TGTGCCATCAGTGAGCCCCGGGAGACCCAGTACTTC. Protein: CAISEPRETQYF.

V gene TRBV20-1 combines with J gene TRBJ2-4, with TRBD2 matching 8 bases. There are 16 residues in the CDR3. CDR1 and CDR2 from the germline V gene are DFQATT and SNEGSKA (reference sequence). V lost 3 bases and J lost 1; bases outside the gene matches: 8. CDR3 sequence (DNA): TGCAGTGCTAGTTTGACGACTAGCGTCGCCAAAAACATTCAGTACTTC. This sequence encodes CSASLTTSVAKNIQYF.

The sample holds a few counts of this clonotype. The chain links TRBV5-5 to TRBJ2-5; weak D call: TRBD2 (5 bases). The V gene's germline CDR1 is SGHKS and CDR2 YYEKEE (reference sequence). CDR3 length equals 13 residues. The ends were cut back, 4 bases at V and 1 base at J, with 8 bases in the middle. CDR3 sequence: CASSIRGQETQYF. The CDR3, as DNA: TGTGCCAGCAGCATCCGGGGCCAAGAGACCCAGTACTTC.

The CDR3 nucleotides are TGTGCCAGCAGCCCCTGGGCGGATAACACTGAAGCTTTCTTT. Its translation: CASSPWADNTEAFF. V and J are TRBV7-2 and TRBJ1-1; D gene ambiguous. The CDR3 is 14 amino acids. Trimming cost V 5 bases and J 2 bases, with 12 bases left between them. Germline CDR1 is SGHTA and CDR2 is FQGNSA.

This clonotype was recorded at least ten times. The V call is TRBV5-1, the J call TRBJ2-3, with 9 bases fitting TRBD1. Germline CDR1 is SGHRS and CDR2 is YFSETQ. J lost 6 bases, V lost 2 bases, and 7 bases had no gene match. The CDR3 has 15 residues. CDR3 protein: CASSFTGQGWDTQYF. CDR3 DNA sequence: TGCGCCAGCAGCTTTACGGGACAGGGATGGGATACGCAGTATTTT.

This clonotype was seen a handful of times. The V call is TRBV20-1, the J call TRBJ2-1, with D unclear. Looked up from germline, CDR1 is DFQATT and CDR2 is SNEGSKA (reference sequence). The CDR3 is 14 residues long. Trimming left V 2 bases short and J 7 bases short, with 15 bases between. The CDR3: CSARIRRSFNEQFF. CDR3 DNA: TGCAGTGCTAGAATTCGGAGAAGCTTTAATGAGCAGTTCTTC.

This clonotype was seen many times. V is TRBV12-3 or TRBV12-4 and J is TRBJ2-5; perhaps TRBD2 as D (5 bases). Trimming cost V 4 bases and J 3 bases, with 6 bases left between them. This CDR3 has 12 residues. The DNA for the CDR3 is TGTGCCAGCAGTTCGAGGGAAGAGACCCAGTACTTC. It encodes CASSSREETQYF.

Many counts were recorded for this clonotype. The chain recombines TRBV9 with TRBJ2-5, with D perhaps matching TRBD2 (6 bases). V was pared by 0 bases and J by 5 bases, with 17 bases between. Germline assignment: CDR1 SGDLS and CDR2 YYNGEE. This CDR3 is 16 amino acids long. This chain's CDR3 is CASSVGVPAGSETQYF. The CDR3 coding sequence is TGTGCCAGCAGCGTAGGGGTTCCGGCGGGGTCGGAGACCCAGTACTTC.

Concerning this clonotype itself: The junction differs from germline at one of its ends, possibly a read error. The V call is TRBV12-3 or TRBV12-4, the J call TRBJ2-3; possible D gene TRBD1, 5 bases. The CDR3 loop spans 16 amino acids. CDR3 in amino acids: CASSPHRTFSTDTQYF. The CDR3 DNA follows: TGTGCCAGCAGTCCGCACAGGACGTTTAGCACGGATACGCAGTATTTT.

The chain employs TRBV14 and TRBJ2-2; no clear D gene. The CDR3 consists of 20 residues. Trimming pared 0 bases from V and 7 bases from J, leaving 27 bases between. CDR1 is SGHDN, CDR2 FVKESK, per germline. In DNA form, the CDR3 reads TGTGCCAGCAGCCAAGAGGTACCCCGACGCGTCCCCCCGCAGGTCGGGGAGCTGTTTTTT. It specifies CASSQEVPRRVPPQVGELFF.

The CDR3 is CASSQDETPGQGGEAFF. The CDR3, as DNA: TGTGCCAGCAGCCAAGATGAGACTCCGGGACAGGGGGGTGAAGCTTTCTTT. This chain links TRBV4-2 with TRBJ1-1, with 11 bases that match TRBD1. This CDR3 is 17 amino acids long. Germline loops: CDR1 LGHNA, CDR2 YNFKEQ. V was clipped by 0 bases and J by 7 bases; unmatched bases: 10.

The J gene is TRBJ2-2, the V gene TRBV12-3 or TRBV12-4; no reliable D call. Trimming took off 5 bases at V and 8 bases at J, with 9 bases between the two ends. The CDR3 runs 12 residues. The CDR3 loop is CASSPPRGELFF. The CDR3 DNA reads TGTGCCAGCAGTCCCCCCAGGGGGGAGCTGTTTTTT.